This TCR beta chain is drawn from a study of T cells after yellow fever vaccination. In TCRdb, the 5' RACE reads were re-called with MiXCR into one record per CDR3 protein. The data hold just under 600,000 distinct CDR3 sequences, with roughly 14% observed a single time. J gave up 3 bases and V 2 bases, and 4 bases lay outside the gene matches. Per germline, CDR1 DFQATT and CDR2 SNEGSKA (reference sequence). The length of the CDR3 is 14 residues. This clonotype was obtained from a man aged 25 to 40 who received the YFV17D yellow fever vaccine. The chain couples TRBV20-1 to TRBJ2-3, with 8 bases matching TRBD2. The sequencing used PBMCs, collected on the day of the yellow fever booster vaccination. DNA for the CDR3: TGCAGTGCTAGATGGCCTAGCGGGACAGATACGCAGTATTTT. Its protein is CSARWPSGTDTQYF.